The 32 T cell receptor beta chains in this list originate from one sample, sequenced in a study of T cell repertoires in cytomegalovirus infection (dated by TCRdb to about 2019). The antigens of these receptors remain unknown. For sequencing, an Illumina HiSeq 1500 was employed. TCRdb's own reprocessing of the public reads used fastp at Q25 and MiXCR and kept productive beta chains. Under each unique CDR3 protein, matching rows form one entry showing the most common genes and DNA. A total of 250,000 to 300,000 distinct CDR3 sequences appear in this sample, roughly 21% of them only once. Under 25% of the sample is held by the ten biggest clonotypes. Reading the label with the study, this specimen's treatment or condition is: in vitro stimulation with specific CMV peptide epitopes to enrich CMV-specific T cells. The specimen comprised cultured PBMCs, sampled from culture after CMV antigen stimulation. The origin of the receptors is a human donor in good health (CMV status not recorded). Some clones in this sample may be carry-over from other donors' samples.

This clonotype was recorded a few times. The rearrangement joins TRBV4-2 to TRBJ2-3, with 14 bases lining up with TRBD2. This CDR3 contains 19 residues. The V and J ends lost 0 bases and 6 bases, in that order; junction bases with no gene match: 11. Germline CDR1 is LGHNA and CDR2 is YNFKEQ. The CDR3 loop reads CASSQDASQGLAGADTQYF. The CDR3 region has the DNA TGTGCCAGCAGCCAAGATGCTTCTCAGGGACTAGCGGGAGCCGATACGCAGTATTTT.

The chain has TRBV7-2 and TRBJ1-1; D unresolved. Trimming removed 5 bases from V and 4 bases from J, with 14 bases in between. Per germline, CDR1 SGHTA and CDR2 FQGNSA. The CDR3 is 14 amino acids. As DNA, the CDR3 is TGTGCCAGCAGCCCCCCGCAGCCGGCCACTGAAGCTTTCTTT. Amino acid sequence: CASSPPQPATEAFF.

This chain connects TRBV5-8 to TRBJ2-7; weak D call: TRBD2 (6 bases). V was pared by 0 bases and J by 5 bases, with 18 bases between. Germline loops: CDR1 SGHTS, CDR2 YDEGEE. This CDR3 is 16 amino acids long. The CDR3 sequence: CASSLGLGGPRNEQYV. The CDR3 DNA reads TGTGCCAGCAGCTTGGGTCTCGGAGGGCCTCGGAACGAGCAGTACGTC.

This clonotype was observed many times. The DNA of the CDR3 is TGTGCCAGCAGCTTGCTTAAGAACTATGGCTACACCTTC. It is translated as CASSLLKNYGYTF. The chain employs TRBV11-2 and TRBJ1-2; D uncertain. The CDR3 spans 13 residues. The germline V and J ends were trimmed by 3 bases and 2 bases, with 7 bases remaining between them. Germline-derived CDR1 and CDR2 are SGHAT and FQNNGV.

This clonotype was seen only once. The chain employs TRBV20-1 and TRBJ2-2; TRBD2 might be the D (5 bases). V lost 4 bases and J lost 4, with 13 bases in between. Germline CDR1 is DFQATT and CDR2 is SNEGSKA (reference sequence). The CDR3 is made up of 14 amino acids. The CDR3 nucleotides read TGCAGTGCTAAAGCTAGCAGGTCCACCGGGGAGCTGTTTTTT. This encodes CSAKASRSTGELFF.

By its share, this clonotype is medium-sized (0.01 to 0.1%). The rearrangement joins TRBV7-2 to TRBJ1-5, with D perhaps TRBD1 (5 bases). Looked up from germline, CDR1 is SGHTA and CDR2 is FQGNSA. V was clipped by 4 bases and J by 7 bases, with 20 bases between them. The CDR3 loop spans 16 amino acids. This CDR3 is CASSSQVRGGGQPQHF. The CDR3 nucleotides read TGTGCCAGCAGCTCCCAAGTTCGGGGTGGGGGGCAGCCCCAGCATTTT.

The sample holds many counts of this clonotype. The genes are TRBV7-6 and TRBJ1-2, with TRBD1 matching 7 bases. The CDR3 totals 15 residues. With V trimmed by 1 base and J by 3 bases, 5 bases remained unmatched. Per the germline V gene, CDR1 is SGHVS and CDR2 is FNYEAQ. CDR3 sequence (DNA): TGTGCCAGCAGCTTAGGAGGGGGCGCTGACTATGGCTACACCTTC. This encodes CASSLGGGADYGYTF.

This clonotype was recorded many times. V is TRBV6-1 and J is TRBJ2-4; 8 nucleotides agree with TRBD1. This CDR3 spans 15 amino acids. Germline V gives CDR1 MNHNS, CDR2 SASEGT. V gave up 1 base and J gave up 6 bases; unmatched junction bases: 5. The CDR3 sequence: CASSEDRGFANIQYF. The CDR3 DNA follows: TGTGCCAGCAGTGAAGACAGGGGGTTCGCAAACATTCAGTACTTC.

This clonotype was seen many times. The chain joins TRBV28 to TRBJ1-5; TRBD1 might be the D (6 bases). Trimming shortened V by 2 bases and J by 6 bases, and 17 bases separated the two germline ends. CDR1 and CDR2 from the germline V gene are MDHEN and SYDVKM. The CDR3 consists of 16 residues. The CDR3 sequence: CASSLPNPGARQPQHF. The CDR3 DNA reads TGTGCCAGCAGTTTACCCAACCCAGGGGCTCGTCAGCCCCAGCATTTT.

This chain joins TRBV20-1 and TRBJ1-6; D uncertain. V lost 1 base and J 0 bases, leaving 7 bases between the germline ends. This CDR3 comprises 15 residues. CDR1 and CDR2 (germline): DFQATT, SNEGSKA (reference sequence). This CDR3 reads CSARGQSSYNSPLHF. The CDR3 DNA reads TGCAGTGCTAGAGGGCAGAGCTCCTATAATTCACCCCTCCACTTT.

This clonotype was counted ten times or more. V is TRBV12-3 or TRBV12-4 and J is TRBJ2-3; D may be TRBD1 (6 bases). This CDR3 is built from 15 residues. The V end was cut by 5 bases, the J end by 3 bases, with 15 bases between. This chain's CDR3 is CASSESTGGTDTQYF. The CDR3 DNA reads TGTGCCAGCAGTGAATCGACAGGCGGAACAGATACGCAGTATTTT.

This clonotype was counted many times. The chain employs TRBV7-9 and TRBJ1-1; the match to TRBD1 covers 8 bases. The trim removed 5 bases at V and 1 base at J, leaving 0 bases unmatched. CDR3 length: 13 amino acids. Germline CDR1 reads SEHNR; CDR2 reads FQNEAQ (reference sequence). The DNA for the CDR3 is TGTGCCAGCAGCCAGGGGGCGAACACTGAAGCTTTCTTT. It is translated as CASSQGANTEAFF.

This sequence joins TRBV28 and TRBJ2-7, with D perhaps TRBD2 (5 bases). Between the trimmed V and J ends, which lost 6 bases and 2 bases, there was a span of 17 bases. Germline CDR1 and CDR2: MDHEN and SYDVKM. The CDR3 contains 15 residues. The CDR3 DNA reads as TGTGCCAGCAGCACGGGGATACCTGGGGCCTACGAGCAGTACTTC. It codes for CASSTGIPGAYEQYF.

The V gene is TRBV10-3, the J gene TRBJ2-7, with 10 bases fitting TRBD1. The germline V gene has CDR1 ENHRY and CDR2 SYGVKD. The CDR3 covers 16 residues. V gave up 4 bases and J gave up 4 bases; unmatched junction bases: 10. The CDR3: CAISGSRTGGEYEQYF. The CDR3 nucleotides read TGTGCCATCAGTGGATCCCGGACAGGGGGAGAGTACGAGCAGTACTTC.

This clonotype was observed once. This sequence joins TRBV30 and TRBJ1-2; possibly TRBD1 for D (5 bases). V was pared by 0 bases and J by 4 bases, with 12 bases between. Germline V lookup: CDR1 GTSNPN, CDR2 SVGIG (reference sequence). The CDR3 has 14 residues. The CDR3 DNA follows: TGTGCCTGGAGTGTATTCGGGGGAGGCTATGGCTACACCTTC. Amino acids: CAWSVFGGGYGYTF. Drawing the rest from reference TRBV30 and TRBJ1-2, the complete variable domain is SQTIHQWPATLVQPVGSPLSLECTVEGTSNPNLYWYRQAAGRGLQLLFYSVGIGQISSEVPQNLSASRPQDRQFILSSKKLLLSDSGFYLCAWSVFGGGYGYTFGSGTRLTVV.

The J gene is TRBJ2-3, the V gene TRBV4-1, with D perhaps matching TRBD2 (5 bases). This CDR3 contains 14 residues. Trimming cost V 2 bases and J 3 bases, with 9 bases left between them. The V gene's germline CDR1 is MGHRA and CDR2 YSYEKL. The CDR3 region has the DNA TGCGCCAGCAGCCAATGGGGAGCTACAGATACGCAGTATTTT. Its protein is CASSQWGATDTQYF.

This clonotype was observed many times. J is TRBJ1-1 and V is TRBV6-2 or TRBV6-3; no reliable D call. The CDR3 loop spans 14 amino acids. Germline lookup yields CDR1 MNHEY and CDR2 SVGEGT. Trimming shortened V by 3 bases and J by 1 base, and 9 bases separated the two germline ends. In nucleotides, the CDR3 is TGTGCCAGCAGTTATGTTCCGAGGAACACTGAAGCTTTCTTT. It codes for CASSYVPRNTEAFF.

A few counts support this clonotype. The rearrangement joins TRBV19 to TRBJ2-7; 12 positions match TRBD1. J was trimmed by 6 bases and V by 4 bases; bases with no gene match: 16. The CDR3 covers 18 residues. CDR1 and CDR2 from the germline V gene are LNHDA and SQIVND (reference sequence). CDR3 in DNA: TGTGCCAGTAGTACGCCGGGACAGGGGGCCCCAGGTCCTGGCGAGCAGTACTTC. Translating it yields CASSTPGQGAPGPGEQYF.

The chain uses TRBV12-3 or TRBV12-4 and TRBJ2-7; the match to TRBD2 covers 10 bases. The trim removed 6 bases at V and 4 bases at J, leaving 6 bases unmatched. The CDR3 sequence is 14 residues long. The CDR3 sequence is CASSLSSGSYEQYF. CDR3 in DNA: TGTGCCAGCAGCCTATCTAGCGGGAGTTACGAGCAGTACTTC.

On this clonotype: An end of the junction differs from the germline gene, which may be a read error. The J gene is TRBJ1-5, the V gene TRBV6-9; D gene ambiguous. CDR1 is MNHGY and CDR2 is SVAAGI in the germline V gene. This CDR3 comprises 19 residues. CDR3 in amino acids: CPSLASSYPQTSSNQPQHF. CDR3 coding DNA: TGCCCTTCTCTAGCCAGCAGTTATCCCCAAACTTCTAGCAATCAGCCCCAGCATTTT.

This clonotype was observed a few times. This rearrangement joins TRBV5-6 to TRBJ2-1, with TRBD2 matching 7 bases. V trimming: 4 bases; J trimming: 5 bases; junction bases outside the gene matches: 9. The germline V gene has CDR1 SGHDT and CDR2 YYEEEE. This CDR3 comprises 15 residues. The CDR3 protein is CASSVLTSRHNEQFF. CDR3 DNA: TGTGCCAGCAGCGTACTGACTAGCCGTCACAATGAGCAGTTCTTC.

V and J are TRBV5-6 and TRBJ2-1, with a tentative D call TRBD2 (5 bases). The CDR3 sequence is 14 residues long. Germline V gene sequence: CDR1 SGHDT, CDR2 YYEEEE. Trimming pared 1 base from V and 8 bases from J, leaving 13 bases between. CDR3 in DNA: TGTGCCAGCAGCTTGCTAGCCCCCGGCGATGAGCAGTTCTTC. Translation: CASSLLAPGDEQFF. Looking up the rest from reference TRBV5-6 and TRBJ2-1 gives the full variable domain: DAGVTQSPTHLIKTRGQQVTLRCSPKSGHDTVSWYQQALGQGPQFIFQYYEEEERQRGNFPDRFSGHQFPNYSSELNVNALLLGDSALYLCASSLLAPGDEQFFGPGTRLTVL.

The chain carries TRBV10-3 and TRBJ2-3, with 7 bases identical to TRBD1. With 6 bases clipped from V and 5 bases from J, the junction kept 8 bases outside the gene matches. CDR3 length: 14 residues. Germline CDR1 is ENHRY and CDR2 is SYGVKD. The CDR3 spells CAISPGTDGDTQYF. The DNA for the CDR3 is TGTGCCATCAGCCCCGGGACAGATGGAGATACGCAGTATTTT.

This clonotype came up a few times. V gene TRBV24-1 combines with J gene TRBJ2-1; D is possibly TRBD1 or TRBD2 (5 bases each). The V gene lost 3 bases and the J gene lost 3 bases, with 14 bases spanning the gap. Germline V gene sequence: CDR1 KGHDR, CDR2 SFDVKD. The CDR3 is 16 amino acids. CDR3 loop: CATSDLGQGSYNEQFF. In DNA, the CDR3 is TGTGCCACCAGTGATCTTGGACAAGGGAGCTACAATGAGCAGTTCTTC.

The gene calls are TRBV5-1 and TRBJ2-3; the D call may be TRBD1 or TRBD2 (6 bases each). The length of the CDR3 is 17 residues. V shed 3 bases and J shed 5 bases, with 22 bases lying between them. Germline lookup yields CDR1 SGHRS and CDR2 YFSETQ. The CDR3 is CASSSVDSPGGIDTQYF. The CDR3 bases are TGCGCCAGCAGCTCCGTGGACTCCCCCGGGGGCATAGATACGCAGTATTTT. Based on the CDR3 plus reference TRBV5-1 and TRBJ2-3, the full variable domain is KAGVTQTPRYLIKTRGQQVTLSCSPISGHRSVSWYQQTPGQGLQFLFEYFSETQRNKGNFPGRFSGRQFSNSRSEMNVSTLELGDSALYLCASSSVDSPGGIDTQYFGPGTRLTVL.

The chain is built from TRBV20-1 and TRBJ2-1; the D is unclear. The germline V and J ends were trimmed by 0 bases and 8 bases, with 17 bases remaining between them. Per the germline V gene, CDR1 is DFQATT and CDR2 is SNEGSKA (reference sequence). This CDR3 contains 15 residues. This CDR3 is CSARDPVLLWDEQFF. DNA of the CDR3: TGCAGTGCTAGAGATCCAGTTCTCCTATGGGATGAGCAGTTCTTC.

This clonotype was seen a handful of times. The junction differs from germline at one of its ends, possibly a read error. This chain uses TRBV2 with TRBJ2-1, with TRBD2 identical over 8 bases. Germline V gene lookup returns CDR1 SNHLY and CDR2 FYNNEI. This CDR3 region has 19 residues. Here the CDR3 reads CASSEDSRLAGSSYNEQFF. The DNA of the CDR3 is TGTGCCAGCAGCGAAGACAGTCGCCTAGCGGGCAGCTCCTACAATGAGCAGTTCTTC.

The gene calls are TRBV28 and TRBJ1-5; weak D call: TRBD1 (6 bases). CDR1 and CDR2 from the germline V gene are MDHEN and SYDVKM. V lost 4 bases and J lost 6, with 16 bases in between. The CDR3 is 15 amino acids. The CDR3: CASSSPVQGGQPQHF. CDR3 nucleotide sequence: TGTGCCAGCAGTTCGCCCGTTCAAGGGGGTCAGCCCCAGCATTTT.

This chain uses TRBV12-3 or TRBV12-4 with TRBJ2-1, with 8 bases fitting TRBD2. V shed 0 bases, J shed 9 bases, and the junction held 7 bases outside the gene matches. CDR3 size: 15 residues. CDR3 nucleotide sequence: TGTGCCAGCAGTTTAGCCACCGGGAGCGGGAGTGAGCAGTTCTTC. Encoded protein: CASSLATGSGSEQFF.

This clonotype was counted between two and nine times. The V and J genes are TRBV19 and TRBJ1-2; D is undetermined. V lost 1 base, J lost 2 bases, and 5 bases lay in between. The CDR3 is 13 amino acids. CDR1 and CDR2 (germline): LNHDA, SQIVND (reference sequence). CDR3 region: CASSIAENYGYTF. CDR3 DNA sequence: TGTGCCAGTAGTATAGCCGAGAACTATGGCTACACCTTC.

Many counts were recorded for this clonotype. The chain carries TRBV12-3 or TRBV12-4 and TRBJ1-1, with D possibly TRBD1 on 5 matching bases. The CDR3 has 14 amino acids. V lost 1 base and J lost 1, with 7 bases in between. CDR3 in DNA: TGTGCCAGCAGTTTAGGACAGCCGAACACTGAAGCTTTCTTT. Translating it yields CASSLGQPNTEAFF.

This clonotype was observed a few times. The CDR3 nucleotides are TGTGCCAGCACGGGCCCGGGTCAAGAGACCCAGTACTTC. Protein: CASTGPGQETQYF. The chain is built from TRBV2 and TRBJ2-5; D remains ambiguous. The V gene lost 7 bases and the J gene lost 2 bases, with 11 bases spanning the gap. CDR1 is SNHLY and CDR2 is FYNNEI in the germline V gene. This CDR3 contains 13 residues. The full variable domain, completed using reference TRBV2 and TRBJ2-5, is EPEVTQTPSHQVTQMGQEVILRCVPISNHLYFYWYRQILGQKVEFLVSFYNNEISEKSEIFDDQFSVERPDGSNFTLKIRSTKLEDSAMYFCASTGPGQETQYFGPGTRLLVL.